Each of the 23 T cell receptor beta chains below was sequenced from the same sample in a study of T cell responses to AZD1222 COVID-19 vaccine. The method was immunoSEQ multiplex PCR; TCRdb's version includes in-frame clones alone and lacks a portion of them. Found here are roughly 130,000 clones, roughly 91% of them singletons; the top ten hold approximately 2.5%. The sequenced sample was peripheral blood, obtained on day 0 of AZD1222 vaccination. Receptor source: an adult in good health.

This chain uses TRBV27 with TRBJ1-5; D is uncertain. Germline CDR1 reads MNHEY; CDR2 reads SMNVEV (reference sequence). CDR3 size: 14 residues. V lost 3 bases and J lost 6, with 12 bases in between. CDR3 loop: CASSFSGRVQPQHF. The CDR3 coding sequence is TGTGCCAGCAGTTTTTCTGGTAGGGTTCAGCCCCAGCATTTT.

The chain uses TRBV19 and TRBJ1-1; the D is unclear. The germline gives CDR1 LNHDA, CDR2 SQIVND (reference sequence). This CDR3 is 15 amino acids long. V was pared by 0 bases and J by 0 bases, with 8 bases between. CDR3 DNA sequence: TGTGCCAGTAGTATAGATCAGGCCATGAACACTGAAGCTTTCTTT. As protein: CASSIDQAMNTEAFF.

The CDR3 DNA reads TGTGCCAGCAGCTCCGGGACGAACAATGAGCAGTTCTTC. This encodes CASSSGTNNEQFF. The chain is built from TRBV28 and TRBJ2-1; possibly TRBD1 or TRBD2 for D (5 bases each). V was cut by 6 bases and J by 5 bases, with 11 bases left in between. This CDR3 is built from 13 residues. From germline, CDR1 is MDHEN and CDR2 SYDVKM.

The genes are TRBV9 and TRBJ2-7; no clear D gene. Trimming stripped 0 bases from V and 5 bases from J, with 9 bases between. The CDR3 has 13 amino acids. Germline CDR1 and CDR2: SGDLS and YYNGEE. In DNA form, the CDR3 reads TGTGCCAGCAGCGTAGGGGGTTTCAACGAGCAGTACTTC. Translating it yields CASSVGGFNEQYF.

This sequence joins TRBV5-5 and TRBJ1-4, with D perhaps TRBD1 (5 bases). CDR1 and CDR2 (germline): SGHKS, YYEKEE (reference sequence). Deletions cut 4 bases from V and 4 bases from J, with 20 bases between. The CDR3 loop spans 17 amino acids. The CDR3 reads CASSETSTGNYNEKLFF. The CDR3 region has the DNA TGTGCCAGCAGCGAAACTTCCACAGGAAACTATAATGAAAAACTGTTTTTT.

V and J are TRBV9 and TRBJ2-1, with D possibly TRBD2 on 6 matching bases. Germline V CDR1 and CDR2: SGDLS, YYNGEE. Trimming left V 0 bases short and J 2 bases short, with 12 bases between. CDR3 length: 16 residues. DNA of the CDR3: TGTGCCAGCAGCGTAGCTTGGGCTAGCGCCTACAATGAGCAGTTCTTC. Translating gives CASSVAWASAYNEQFF. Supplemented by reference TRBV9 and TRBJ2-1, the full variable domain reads DSGVTQTPKHLITATGQRVTLRCSPRSGDLSVYWYQQSLDQGLQFLIQYYNGEERAKGNILERFSAQQFPDLHSELNLSSLELGDSALYFCASSVAWASAYNEQFFGPGTRLTVL.

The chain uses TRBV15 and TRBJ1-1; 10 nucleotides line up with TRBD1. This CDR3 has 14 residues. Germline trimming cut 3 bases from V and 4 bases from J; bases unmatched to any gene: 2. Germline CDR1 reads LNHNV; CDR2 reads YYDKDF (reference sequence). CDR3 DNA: TGTGCCACCAGCAGGGACAGGGGGGGCACTGAAGCTTTCTTT. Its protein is CATSRDRGGTEAFF. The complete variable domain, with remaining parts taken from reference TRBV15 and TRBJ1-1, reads DAMVIQNPRYQVTQFGKPVTLSCSQTLNHNVMYWYQQKSSQAPKLLFHYYDKDFNNEADTPDNFQSRRPNTSFCFLDIRSPGLGDTAMYLCATSRDRGGTEAFFGQGTRLTVV.

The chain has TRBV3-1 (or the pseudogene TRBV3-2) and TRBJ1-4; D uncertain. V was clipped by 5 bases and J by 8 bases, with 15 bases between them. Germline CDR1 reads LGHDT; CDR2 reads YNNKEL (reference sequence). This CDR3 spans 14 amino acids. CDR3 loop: CASSVQPTSEKLFF. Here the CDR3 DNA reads TGTGCCAGCAGCGTCCAGCCTACCTCCGAAAAACTGTTTTTT.

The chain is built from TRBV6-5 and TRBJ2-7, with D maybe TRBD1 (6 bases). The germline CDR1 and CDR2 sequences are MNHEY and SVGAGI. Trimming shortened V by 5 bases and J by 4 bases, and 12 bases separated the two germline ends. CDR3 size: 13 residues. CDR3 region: CASSPGTLYEQYF. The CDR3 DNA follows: TGTGCCAGCAGTCCCGGGACACTGTACGAGCAGTACTTC.

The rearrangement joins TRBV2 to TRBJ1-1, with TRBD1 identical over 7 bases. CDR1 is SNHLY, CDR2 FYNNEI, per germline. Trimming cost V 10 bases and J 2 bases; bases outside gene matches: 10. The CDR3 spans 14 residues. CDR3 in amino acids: CANIRDRHNTEAFF. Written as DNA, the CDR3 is TGTGCCAACATCCGGGACAGACACAACACTGAAGCTTTCTTT.

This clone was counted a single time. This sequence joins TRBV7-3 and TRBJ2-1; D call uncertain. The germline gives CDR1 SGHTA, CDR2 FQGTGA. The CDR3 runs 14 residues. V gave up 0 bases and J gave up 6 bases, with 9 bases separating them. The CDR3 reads CASSLTSPPNEQFF. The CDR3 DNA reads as TGTGCCAGCAGCTTAACGTCCCCTCCCAATGAGCAGTTCTTC.

CDR3 amino acids: CASRSGGDTEAFF. As DNA, the CDR3 is TGTGCCAGCAGATCAGGGGGGGACACTGAAGCTTTCTTT. V usage is TRBV5-4 and J usage is TRBJ1-1, with TRBD1 identical over 7 bases. V lost 5 bases and J lost 3; bases outside the gene matches: 4. The CDR3 totals 13 residues. Germline assignment: CDR1 SGHNT and CDR2 YYREEE (reference sequence).

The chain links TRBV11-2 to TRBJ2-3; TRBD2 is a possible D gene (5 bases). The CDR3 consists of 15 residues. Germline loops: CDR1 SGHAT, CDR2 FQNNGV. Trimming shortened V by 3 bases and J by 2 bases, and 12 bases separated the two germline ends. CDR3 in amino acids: CASSLISGFTDTQYF. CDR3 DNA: TGTGCCAGCAGCTTGATCAGCGGCTTCACAGATACGCAGTATTTT.

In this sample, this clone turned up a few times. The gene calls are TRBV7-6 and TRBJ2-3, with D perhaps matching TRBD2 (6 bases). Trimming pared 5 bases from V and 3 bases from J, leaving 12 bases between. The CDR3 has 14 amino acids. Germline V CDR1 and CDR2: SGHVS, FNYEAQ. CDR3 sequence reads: CASSQGLPTDTQYF. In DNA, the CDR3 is TGTGCCAGCAGCCAAGGACTACCTACAGATACGCAGTATTTT.

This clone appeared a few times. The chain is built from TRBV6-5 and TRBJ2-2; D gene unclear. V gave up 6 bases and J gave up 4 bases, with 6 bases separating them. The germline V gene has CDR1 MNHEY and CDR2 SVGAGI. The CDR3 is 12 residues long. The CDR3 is CASRFITGELFF. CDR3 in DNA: TGTGCCAGCAGGTTTATCACCGGGGAGCTGTTTTTT.

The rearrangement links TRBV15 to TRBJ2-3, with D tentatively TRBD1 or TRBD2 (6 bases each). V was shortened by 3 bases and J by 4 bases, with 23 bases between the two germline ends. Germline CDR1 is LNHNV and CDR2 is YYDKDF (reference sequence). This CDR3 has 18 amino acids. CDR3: CATSSPTPWRGSPDTQYF. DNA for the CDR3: TGTGCCACCAGCAGCCCAACCCCGTGGAGGGGGTCCCCAGATACGCAGTATTTT.

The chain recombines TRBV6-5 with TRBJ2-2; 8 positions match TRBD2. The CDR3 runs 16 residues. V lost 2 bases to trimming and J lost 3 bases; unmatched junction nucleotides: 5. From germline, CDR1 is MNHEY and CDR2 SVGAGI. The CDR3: CASSYGAGVDTGELFF. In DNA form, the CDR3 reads TGTGCCAGCAGTTACGGAGCGGGAGTGGACACCGGGGAGCTGTTTTTT.

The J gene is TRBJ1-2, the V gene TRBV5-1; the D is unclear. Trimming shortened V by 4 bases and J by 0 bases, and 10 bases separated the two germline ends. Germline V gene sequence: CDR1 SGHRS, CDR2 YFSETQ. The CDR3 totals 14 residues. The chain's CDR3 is CASSRTPANYGYTF. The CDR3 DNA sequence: TGCGCCAGCAGCCGGACTCCCGCTAACTATGGCTACACCTTC.

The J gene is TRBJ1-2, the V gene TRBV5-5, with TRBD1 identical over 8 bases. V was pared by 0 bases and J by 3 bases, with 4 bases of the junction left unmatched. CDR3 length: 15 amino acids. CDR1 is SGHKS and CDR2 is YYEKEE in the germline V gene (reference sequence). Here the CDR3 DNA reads TGTGCCAGCAGCTTGGGCCAGACAGGGGACTATGGCTACACCTTC. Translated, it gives CASSLGQTGDYGYTF.

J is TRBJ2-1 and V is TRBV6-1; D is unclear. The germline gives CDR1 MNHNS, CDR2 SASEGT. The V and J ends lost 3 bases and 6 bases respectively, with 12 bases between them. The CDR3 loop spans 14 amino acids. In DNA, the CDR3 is TGTGCCAGCAGTGAGAAGGCCAAGGGCAATGAGCAGTTCTTC. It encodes CASSEKAKGNEQFF.

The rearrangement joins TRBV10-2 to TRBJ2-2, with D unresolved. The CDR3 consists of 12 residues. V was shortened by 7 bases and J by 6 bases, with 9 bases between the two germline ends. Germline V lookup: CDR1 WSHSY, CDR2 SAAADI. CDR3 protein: CASIAPPGELFF. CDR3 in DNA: TGCGCCAGCATTGCCCCTCCCGGGGAGCTGTTTTTT.

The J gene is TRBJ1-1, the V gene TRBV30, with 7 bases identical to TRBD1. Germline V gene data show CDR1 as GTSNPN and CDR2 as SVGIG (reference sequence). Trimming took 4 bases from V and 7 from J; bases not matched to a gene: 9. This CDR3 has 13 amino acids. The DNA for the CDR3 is TGTGCCTGGAATGGATGGGACAGCGATGAAGCTTTCTTT. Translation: CAWNGWDSDEAFF.

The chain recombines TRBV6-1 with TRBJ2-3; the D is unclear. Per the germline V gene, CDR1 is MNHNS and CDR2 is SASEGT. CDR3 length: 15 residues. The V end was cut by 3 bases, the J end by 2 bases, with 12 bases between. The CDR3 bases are TGTGCCAGCAGTGACCTGGCAGGCCCCACAGATACGCAGTATTTT. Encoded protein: CASSDLAGPTDTQYF.